These 3 T cell receptor beta chains originate from one sample sequenced in a study of response to subunit inactivated influenza vaccine. TCRdb processed the RT-PCR reads anew with MiXCR; each CDR3 protein has one entry. The sample shows about 540,000 distinct CDR3 sequences, 20% to 25% of them seen only once. The data were also submitted as part of a second study, on T cells expressing NK-cell markers. That report notes: A 5'RACE template switching approach incorporating UMIs was used to make TCR beta cDNA.

The sequencing used CD4+ T cells sorted from PBMCs, collected 11 to 12 days after vaccination. These receptors were taken from a man aged 45 to 65 who received an inactivated influenza vaccine.

Ten or more counts support this clonotype. The chain is built from TRBV28 and TRBJ2-5, with D unclear. Trimming stripped 7 bases from V and 5 bases from J, with 14 bases between. CDR3 length equals 13 residues. Germline values: CDR1 MDHEN, CDR2 SYDVKM. The CDR3 DNA is TGTGCCAGCAACCAGTTCGGTGGGGAGACCCAGTACTTC. As protein: CASNQFGGETQYF. The full variable domain, with the rest looked up from reference TRBV28 and TRBJ2-5, is DVKVTQSSRYLVKRTGEKVFLECVQDMDHENMFWYRQDPGLGLRLIYFSYDVKMKEKGDIPEGYSVSREKKERFSLILESASTNQTSMYLCASNQFGGETQYFGPGTRLLVL.

The rearrangement links TRBV20-1 to TRBJ2-5; D possibly matches TRBD1 or TRBD2 (5 bases each). Germline assignment: CDR1 DFQATT and CDR2 SNEGSKA (reference sequence). V lost 3 bases to trimming and J lost 2 bases, with 16 bases between them. This CDR3 has 15 amino acids. The CDR3 sequence is CSASFVGDQQETQYF. The CDR3, as DNA: TGCAGTGCTAGTTTCGTGGGGGACCAACAAGAGACCCAGTACTTC.

This clonotype was seen only once. The chain recombines TRBV28 with TRBJ2-7, with 7 bases aligning to TRBD1. CDR1 is MDHEN and CDR2 is SYDVKM in the germline V gene. This CDR3 has 15 residues. The ends lost 4 bases at V and 3 bases at J; junction bases unmatched: 9. The CDR3 DNA reads TGTGCCAGCAGTTCCCCGGGACAGCCCCTCTACGAGCAGTACTTC. This codes for CASSSPGQPLYEQYF.